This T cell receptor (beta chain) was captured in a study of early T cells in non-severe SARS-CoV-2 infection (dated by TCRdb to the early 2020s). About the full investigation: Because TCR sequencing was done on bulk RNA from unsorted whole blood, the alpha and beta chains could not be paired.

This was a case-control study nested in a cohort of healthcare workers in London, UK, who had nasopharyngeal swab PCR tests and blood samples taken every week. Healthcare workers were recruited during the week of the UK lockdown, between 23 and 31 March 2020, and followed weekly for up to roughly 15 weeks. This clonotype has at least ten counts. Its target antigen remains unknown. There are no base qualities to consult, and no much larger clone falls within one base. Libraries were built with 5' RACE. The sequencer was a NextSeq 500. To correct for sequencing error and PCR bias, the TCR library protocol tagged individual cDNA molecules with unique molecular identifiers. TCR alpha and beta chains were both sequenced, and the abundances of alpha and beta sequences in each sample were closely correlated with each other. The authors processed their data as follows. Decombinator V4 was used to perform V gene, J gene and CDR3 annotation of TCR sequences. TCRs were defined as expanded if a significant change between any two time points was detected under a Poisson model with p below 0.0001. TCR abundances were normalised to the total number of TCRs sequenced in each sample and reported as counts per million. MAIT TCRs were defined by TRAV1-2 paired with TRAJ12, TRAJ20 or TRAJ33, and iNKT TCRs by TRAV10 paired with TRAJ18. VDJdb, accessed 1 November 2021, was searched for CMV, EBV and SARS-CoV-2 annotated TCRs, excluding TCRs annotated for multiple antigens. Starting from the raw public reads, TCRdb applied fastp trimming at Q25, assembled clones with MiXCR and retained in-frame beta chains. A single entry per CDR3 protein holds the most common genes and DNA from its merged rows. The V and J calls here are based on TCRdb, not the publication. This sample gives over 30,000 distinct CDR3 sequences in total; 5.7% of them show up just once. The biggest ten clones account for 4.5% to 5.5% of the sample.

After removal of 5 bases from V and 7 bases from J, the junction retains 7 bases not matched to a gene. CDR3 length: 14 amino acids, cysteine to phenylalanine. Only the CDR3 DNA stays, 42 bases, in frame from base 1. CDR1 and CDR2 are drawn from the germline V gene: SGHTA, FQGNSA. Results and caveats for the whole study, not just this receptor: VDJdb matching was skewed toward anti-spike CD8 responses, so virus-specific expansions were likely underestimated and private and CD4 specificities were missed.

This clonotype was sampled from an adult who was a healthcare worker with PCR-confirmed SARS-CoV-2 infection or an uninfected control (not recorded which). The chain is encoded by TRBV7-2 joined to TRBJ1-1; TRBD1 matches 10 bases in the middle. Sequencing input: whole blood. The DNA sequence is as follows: TGTGCCAGCAGCCACGGACAGGGGGTTGGTGAAGCTTTCTTT. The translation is CASSHGQGVGEAFF.